This TCR beta chain was obtained from a study of beta chain features in type 1 diabetes. Study-level points and caveats: Naive, central memory and Treg TCRB repertoires seemed to resemble each other more closely in patients than they did in healthy donors. For Type 1 diabetes patients, all four CD4+ subsets carried TCRB CDR3s that were moderately but significantly shorter.

The germline V gene has CDR1 MNHNS and CDR2 SASEGT. The V end lost 8 bases, the J end lost 3 bases, and 14 bases lay between the germline ends. CDR3 size: 13 residues. Every isolated RNA sample was fully reverse transcribed, so sequencing captured expressed TCRB transcripts. Assay used: immunoSEQ multiplex PCR; TCRdb lists only in-frame clones, some missing. In the table there are fewer than 400,000 clones, approximately 9.9% of which are singletons. Turning to this clone: Antigen unknown.

Specimen: central memory CD4+ T cells from blood. The chain joins TRBV6-1 to TRBJ2-7; D remains unclear. The source is a man between 25 and 39 years old with type 1 diabetes. CDR3 coding DNA: TGTGCCAGCGTGGAAATTTTTGGCTACGAGCAGTACTTC. Protein product: CASVEIFGYEQYF.